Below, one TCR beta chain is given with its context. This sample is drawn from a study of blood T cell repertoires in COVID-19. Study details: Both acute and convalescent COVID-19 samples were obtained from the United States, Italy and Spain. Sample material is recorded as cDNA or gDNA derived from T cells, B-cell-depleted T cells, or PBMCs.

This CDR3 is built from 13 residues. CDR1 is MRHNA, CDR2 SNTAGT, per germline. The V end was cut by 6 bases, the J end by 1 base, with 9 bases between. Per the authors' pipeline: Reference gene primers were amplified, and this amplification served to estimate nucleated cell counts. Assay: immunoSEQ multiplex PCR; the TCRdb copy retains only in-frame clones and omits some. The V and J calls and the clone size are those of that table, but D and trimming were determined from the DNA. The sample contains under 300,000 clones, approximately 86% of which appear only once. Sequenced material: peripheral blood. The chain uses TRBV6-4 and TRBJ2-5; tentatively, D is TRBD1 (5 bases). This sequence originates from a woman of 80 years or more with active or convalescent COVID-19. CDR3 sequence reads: CASSRTLQETQYF. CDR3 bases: TGTGCCAGCAGCCGGACACTCCAAGAGACCCAGTACTTC.